The sequence of this T cell receptor beta chain was determined in a study of T cells in Graves' hyperthyroidism and ophthalmopathy. Study overall: Blood from the periphery was taken at initial diagnosis, before any treatment.

Germline CDR1 MDHEN, CDR2 SYDVKM. The junction had 6 bases not matched to a gene; V was cut back by 8 bases and J by 0 bases. This CDR3 is 14 amino acids long. Thyroid ultrasound and orbital computed tomography, with clinical symptoms and serum thyroxine and TRAb, informed diagnoses. Isolation of PBMCs was performed on about 10 ml fresh peripheral blood. This clonotype was detected many times. Its cognate antigen is unknown. Whole-study results and caveats: Ophthalmopathy was model-predicted a median around seven months pre-onset.

Amplification targeted TCR beta CDR3 regions from RNA transcripts. When the TCR CDR3 underwent first-round RT-PCR, the HTBI primer set was used. MiXCR, applied by TCRdb to the multiplex PCR reads, yields one record per CDR3 protein. The repertoire has 350,000 or so distinct CDR3 sequences, about a sixth of them found once; the top ten carry 15% to 19%. This TCR was recovered from a woman between 40 and 55 years old with Graves' ophthalmopathy. Sequenced sample: blood. The chain employs TRBV28 and TRBJ1-2; 7 positions agree with TRBD1. CDR3 loop: CASLSGGANYGYTF. DNA for the CDR3: TGTGCCAGCCTTTCAGGGGGGGCTAACTATGGCTACACCTTC.